One TCR beta chain is described in this entry. Repertoires were generated with immunoSEQ multiplex PCR, while TCRdb's copy carries only in-frame clones and drops some. Of fewer than 2,000 clones in the sample, 70% to 90% were seen once. This record comes from a study of T cell repertoires in ileal Crohn's disease. For the study at large: Median disease duration was 7.9 years; 35% to 45% smoked at surgery. All patients had surgery for stricturing (61%) or penetrating (about 39%) disease. About half received postoperative treatment, roughly ten with thiopurines and about 20 anti-TNF.

With 1 base clipped from V and 7 bases from J, the junction kept 9 bases outside the gene matches. There are 15 residues in the CDR3. Germline loops: CDR1 SGHDN, CDR2 FVKESK. Time point of the sample: inflamed ileum from the surgical specimen. The TCR comes from an adult with Crohn's disease. Input material: ileal tissue. The chain recombines TRBV14 with TRBJ1-2, with 7 bases aligning to TRBD1. The CDR3 bases are TGTGCCAGCAGCCAAGGTTTGGGGACAGTACTTGGCTACACCTTC. Protein: CASSQGLGTVLGYTF.